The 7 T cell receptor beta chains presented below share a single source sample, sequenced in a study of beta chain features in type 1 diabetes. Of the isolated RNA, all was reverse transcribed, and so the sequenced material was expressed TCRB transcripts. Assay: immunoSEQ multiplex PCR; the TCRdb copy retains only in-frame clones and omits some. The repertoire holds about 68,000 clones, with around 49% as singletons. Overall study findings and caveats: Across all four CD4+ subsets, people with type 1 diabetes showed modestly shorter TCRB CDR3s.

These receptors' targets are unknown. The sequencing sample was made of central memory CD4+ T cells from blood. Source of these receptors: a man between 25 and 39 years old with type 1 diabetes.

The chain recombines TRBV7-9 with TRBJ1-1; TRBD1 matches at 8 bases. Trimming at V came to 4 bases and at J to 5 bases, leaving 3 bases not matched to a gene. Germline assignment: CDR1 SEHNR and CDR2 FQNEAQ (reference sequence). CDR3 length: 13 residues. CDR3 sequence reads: CASSSQGGTEAFF. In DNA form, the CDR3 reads TGTGCCAGCAGCTCACAGGGGGGGACTGAAGCTTTCTTT.

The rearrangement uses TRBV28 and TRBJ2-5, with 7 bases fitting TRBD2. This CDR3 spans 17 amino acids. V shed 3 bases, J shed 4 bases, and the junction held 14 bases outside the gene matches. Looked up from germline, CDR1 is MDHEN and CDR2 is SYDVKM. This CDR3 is CASSFLGTPGGGETQYF. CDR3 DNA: TGTGCCAGCAGTTTTCTGGGGACCCCGGGAGGTGGAGAGACCCAGTACTTC.

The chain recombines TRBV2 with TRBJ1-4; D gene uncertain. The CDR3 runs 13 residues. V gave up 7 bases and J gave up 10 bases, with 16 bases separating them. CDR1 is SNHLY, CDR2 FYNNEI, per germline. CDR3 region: CASTSEREGKLFF. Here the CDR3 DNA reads TGTGCCAGCACCTCCGAGAGGGAAGGAAAACTGTTTTTT.

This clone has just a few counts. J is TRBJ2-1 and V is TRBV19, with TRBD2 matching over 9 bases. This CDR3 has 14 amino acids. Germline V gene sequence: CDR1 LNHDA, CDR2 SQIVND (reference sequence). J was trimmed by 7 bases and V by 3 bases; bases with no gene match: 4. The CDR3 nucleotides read TGTGCCAGTAGTATTAGCGGGAGTCTGAATGAGCAGTTCTTC. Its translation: CASSISGSLNEQFF.

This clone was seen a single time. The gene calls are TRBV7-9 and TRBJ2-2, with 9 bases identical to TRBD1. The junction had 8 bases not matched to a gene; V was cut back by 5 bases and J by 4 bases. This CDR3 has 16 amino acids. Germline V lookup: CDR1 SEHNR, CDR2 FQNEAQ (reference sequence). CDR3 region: CASSARQGVGTGELFF. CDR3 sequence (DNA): TGTGCCAGCAGCGCCCGACAGGGGGTGGGCACCGGGGAGCTGTTTTTT.

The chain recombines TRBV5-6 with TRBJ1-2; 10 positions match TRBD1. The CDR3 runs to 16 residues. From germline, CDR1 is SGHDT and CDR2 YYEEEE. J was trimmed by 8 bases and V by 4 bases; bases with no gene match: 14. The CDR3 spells CASSPDRGQGLRGYTF. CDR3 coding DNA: TGTGCCAGCAGCCCCGACCGGGGACAGGGGCTTCGGGGCTACACCTTC.

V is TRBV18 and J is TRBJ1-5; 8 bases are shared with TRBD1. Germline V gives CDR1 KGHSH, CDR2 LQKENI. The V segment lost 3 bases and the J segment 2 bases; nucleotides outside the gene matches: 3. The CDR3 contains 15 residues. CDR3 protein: CASSPDRVGNQPQHF. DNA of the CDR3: TGTGCCAGCTCACCGGACAGGGTTGGCAATCAGCCCCAGCATTTT.